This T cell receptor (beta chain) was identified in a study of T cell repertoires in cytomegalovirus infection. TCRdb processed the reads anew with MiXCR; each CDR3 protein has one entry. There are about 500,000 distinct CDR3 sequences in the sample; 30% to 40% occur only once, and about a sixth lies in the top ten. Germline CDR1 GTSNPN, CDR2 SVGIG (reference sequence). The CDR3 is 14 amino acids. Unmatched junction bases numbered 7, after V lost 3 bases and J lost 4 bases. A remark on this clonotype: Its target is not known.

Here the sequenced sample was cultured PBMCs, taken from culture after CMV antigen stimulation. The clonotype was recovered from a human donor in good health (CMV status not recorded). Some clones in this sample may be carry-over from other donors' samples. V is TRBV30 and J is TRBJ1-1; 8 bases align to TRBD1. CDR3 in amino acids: CAWRGQGAGTEAFF. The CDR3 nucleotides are TGTGCCTGGAGGGGGCAGGGGGCGGGCACTGAAGCTTTCTTT.